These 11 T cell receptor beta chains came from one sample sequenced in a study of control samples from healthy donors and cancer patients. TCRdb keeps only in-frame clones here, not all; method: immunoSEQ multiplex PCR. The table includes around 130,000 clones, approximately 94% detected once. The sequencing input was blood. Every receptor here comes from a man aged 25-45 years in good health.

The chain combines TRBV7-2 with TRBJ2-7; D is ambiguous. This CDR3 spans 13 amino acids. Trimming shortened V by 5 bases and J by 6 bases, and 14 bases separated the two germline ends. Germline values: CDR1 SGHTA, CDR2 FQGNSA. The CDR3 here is CASSPNSWGEQYF. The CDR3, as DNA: TGTGCCAGCAGCCCCAATTCGTGGGGCGAGCAGTACTTC.

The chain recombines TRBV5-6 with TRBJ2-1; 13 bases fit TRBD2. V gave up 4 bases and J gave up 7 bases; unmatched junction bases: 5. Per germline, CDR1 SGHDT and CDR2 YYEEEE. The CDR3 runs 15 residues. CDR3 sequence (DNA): TGTGCCAGCAGCCTACTAGCGGGGGGGCAGAATGAGCAGTTCTTC. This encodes CASSLLAGGQNEQFF.

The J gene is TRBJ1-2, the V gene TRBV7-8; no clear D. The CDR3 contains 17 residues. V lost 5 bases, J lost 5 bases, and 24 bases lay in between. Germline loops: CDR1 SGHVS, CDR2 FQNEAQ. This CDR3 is CASSLENRRETIYGYTF. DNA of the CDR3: TGTGCCAGCAGCCTAGAAAACCGACGGGAAACAATTTATGGCTACACCTTC.

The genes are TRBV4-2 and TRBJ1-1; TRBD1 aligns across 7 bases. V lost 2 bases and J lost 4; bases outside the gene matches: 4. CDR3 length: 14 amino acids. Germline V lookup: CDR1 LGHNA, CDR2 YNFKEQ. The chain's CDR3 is CASSQPQGSTEAFF. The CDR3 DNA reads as TGTGCCAGCAGCCAACCACAGGGGAGCACTGAAGCTTTCTTT.

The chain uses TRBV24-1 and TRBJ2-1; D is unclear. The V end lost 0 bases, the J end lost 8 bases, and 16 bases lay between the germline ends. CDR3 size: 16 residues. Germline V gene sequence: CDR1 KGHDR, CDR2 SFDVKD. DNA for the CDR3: TGTGCCACCAGTGATTTGTTGGCGACCAGTATCCATGAGCAGTTCTTC. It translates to CATSDLLATSIHEQFF.

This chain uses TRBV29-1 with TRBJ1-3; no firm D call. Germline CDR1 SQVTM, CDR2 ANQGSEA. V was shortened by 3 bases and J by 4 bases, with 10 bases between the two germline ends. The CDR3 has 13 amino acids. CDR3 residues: CSVEGGPGNTIYF. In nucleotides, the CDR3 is TGCAGCGTTGAGGGAGGTCCGGGAAACACCATATATTTT.

The CDR3 region is CASSFRTGGNTEAFF. Written as DNA, the CDR3 is TGCGCCAGCAGCTTTAGGACAGGGGGGAACACTGAAGCTTTCTTT. The gene calls are TRBV4-3 and TRBJ1-1; 10 nucleotides match TRBD1. V was clipped by 5 bases and J by 1 base; unmatched bases: 4. Germline CDR1 is LGHNA and CDR2 is YSLEER. This CDR3 is built from 15 residues.

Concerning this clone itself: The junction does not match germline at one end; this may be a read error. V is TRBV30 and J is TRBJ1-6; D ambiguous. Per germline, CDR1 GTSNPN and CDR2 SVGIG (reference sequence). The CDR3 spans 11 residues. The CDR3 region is CAWSEGSPLYF. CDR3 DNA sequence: TGTGCCTGGAGTGAGGGTTCACCCCTCTACTTT.

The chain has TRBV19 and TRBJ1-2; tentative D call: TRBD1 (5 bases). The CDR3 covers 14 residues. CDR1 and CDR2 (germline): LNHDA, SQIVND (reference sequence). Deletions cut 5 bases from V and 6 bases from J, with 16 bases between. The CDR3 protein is CASSATWGSDGYTF. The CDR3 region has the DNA TGTGCCAGTAGTGCTACTTGGGGGAGCGATGGCTACACCTTC.

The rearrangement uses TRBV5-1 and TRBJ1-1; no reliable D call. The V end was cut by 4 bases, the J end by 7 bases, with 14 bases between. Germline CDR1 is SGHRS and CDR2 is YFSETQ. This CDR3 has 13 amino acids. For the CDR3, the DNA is TGCGCCAGCAGCATGGGAAGAATAGGTGAAGCTTTCTTT. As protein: CASSMGRIGEAFF.

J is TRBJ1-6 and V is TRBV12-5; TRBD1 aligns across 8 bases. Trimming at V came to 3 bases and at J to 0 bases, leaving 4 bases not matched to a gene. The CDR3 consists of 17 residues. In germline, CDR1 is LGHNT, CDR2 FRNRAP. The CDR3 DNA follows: TGTGCTAGTGGTTTACTCACAGGGGGCTCCTATAATTCACCCCTCCACTTT. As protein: CASGLLTGGSYNSPLHF.